The clone carrying this T cell receptor (beta chain) was observed a single time. The repertoire was sequenced with immunoSEQ multiplex PCR; TCRdb's copy has only in-frame clones and lacks some. The sample consists of roughly 53,000 clones, 88% of them appearing once. This sample was taken from a study of OX40 agonist ivuxolimab in advanced cancers. V was shortened by 4 bases and J by 2 bases, with 21 bases between the two germline ends. The CDR3 consists of 18 residues. CDR1 and CDR2 from the germline V gene are SGHTA and FQGTGA. The sequences come from CD4+ or CD8+ T cells sorted from blood, collected in a trial of the OX40 agonist ivuxolimab. This chain links TRBV7-3 with TRBJ2-1; D is undetermined. This sequence originates from an adult with an advanced solid tumor such as melanoma, head and neck, liver or kidney cancer. The CDR3 reads CASSSFSPSTGPYNEQFF. DNA of the CDR3: TGTGCCAGCAGCTCTTTCTCCCCCTCTACGGGCCCCTACAATGAGCAGTTCTTC. The full variable domain, its missing parts supplied by reference TRBV7-3 and TRBJ2-1, is GAGVSQTPSNKVTEKGKYVELRCDPISGHTALYWYRQSLGQGPEFLIYFQGTGAADDSGLPNDRFFAVRPEGSVSTLKIQRTERGDSAVYLCASSSFSPSTGPYNEQFFGPGTRLTVL.